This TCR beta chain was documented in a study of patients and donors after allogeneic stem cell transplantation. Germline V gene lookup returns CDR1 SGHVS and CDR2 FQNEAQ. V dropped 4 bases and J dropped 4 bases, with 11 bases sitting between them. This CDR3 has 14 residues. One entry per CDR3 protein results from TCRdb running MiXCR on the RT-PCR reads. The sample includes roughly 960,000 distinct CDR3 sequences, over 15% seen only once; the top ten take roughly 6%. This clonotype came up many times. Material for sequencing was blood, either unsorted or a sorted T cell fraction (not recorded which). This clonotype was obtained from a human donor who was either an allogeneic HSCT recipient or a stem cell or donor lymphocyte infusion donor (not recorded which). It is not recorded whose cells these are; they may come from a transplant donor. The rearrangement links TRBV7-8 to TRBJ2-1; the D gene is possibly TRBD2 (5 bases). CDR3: CASSSPRGYNEQFF. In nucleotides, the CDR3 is TGTGCCAGCAGCTCACCTAGAGGGTACAATGAGCAGTTCTTC.